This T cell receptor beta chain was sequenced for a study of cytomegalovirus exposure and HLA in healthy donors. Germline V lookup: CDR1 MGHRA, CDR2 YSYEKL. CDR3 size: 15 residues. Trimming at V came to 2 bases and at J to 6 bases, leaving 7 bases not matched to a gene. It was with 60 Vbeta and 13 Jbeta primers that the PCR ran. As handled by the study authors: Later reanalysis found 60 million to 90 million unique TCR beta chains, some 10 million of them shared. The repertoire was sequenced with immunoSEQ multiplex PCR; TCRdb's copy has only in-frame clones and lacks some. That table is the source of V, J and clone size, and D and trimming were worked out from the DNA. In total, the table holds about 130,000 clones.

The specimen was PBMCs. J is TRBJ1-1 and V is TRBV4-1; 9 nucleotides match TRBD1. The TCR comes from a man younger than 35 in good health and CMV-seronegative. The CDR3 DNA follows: TGCGCCAGCAGCCAAAGCGGGACAGGGAGCCCTGAAGCTTTCTTT. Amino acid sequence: CASSQSGTGSPEAFF.